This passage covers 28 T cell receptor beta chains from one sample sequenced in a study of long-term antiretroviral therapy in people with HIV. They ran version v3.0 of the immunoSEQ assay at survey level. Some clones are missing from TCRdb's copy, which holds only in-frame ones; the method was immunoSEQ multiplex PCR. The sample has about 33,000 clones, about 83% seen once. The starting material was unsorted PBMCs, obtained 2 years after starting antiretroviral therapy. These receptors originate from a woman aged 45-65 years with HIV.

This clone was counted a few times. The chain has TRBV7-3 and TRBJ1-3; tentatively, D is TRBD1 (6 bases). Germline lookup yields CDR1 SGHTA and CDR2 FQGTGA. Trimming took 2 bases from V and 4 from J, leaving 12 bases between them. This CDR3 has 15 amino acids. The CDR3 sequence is CASSLSPGVGNTIYF. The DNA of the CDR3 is TGTGCCAGCAGCTTATCCCCAGGGGTCGGAAACACCATATATTTT.

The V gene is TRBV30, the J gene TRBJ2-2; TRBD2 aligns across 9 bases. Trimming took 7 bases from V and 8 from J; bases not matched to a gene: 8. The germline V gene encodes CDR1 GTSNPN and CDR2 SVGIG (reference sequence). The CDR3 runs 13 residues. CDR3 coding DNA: TGTGCCTTCGGGGCTAGCGGGGTTGGGGAGCTGTTTTTT. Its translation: CAFGASGVGELFF.

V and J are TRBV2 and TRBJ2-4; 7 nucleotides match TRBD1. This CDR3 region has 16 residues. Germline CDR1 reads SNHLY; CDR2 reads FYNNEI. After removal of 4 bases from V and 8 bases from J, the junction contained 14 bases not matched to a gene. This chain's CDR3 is CASSGTQGLGLDIQYF. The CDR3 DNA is TGTGCCAGCAGTGGAACACAGGGGCTGGGGTTGGACATTCAGTACTTC.

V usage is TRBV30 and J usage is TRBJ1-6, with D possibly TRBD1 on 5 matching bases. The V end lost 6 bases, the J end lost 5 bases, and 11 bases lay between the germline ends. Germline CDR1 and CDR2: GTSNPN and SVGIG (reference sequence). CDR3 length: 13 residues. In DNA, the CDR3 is TGTGCCTGTCATGGGACGAATAATTCACCCCTCCACTTT. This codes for CACHGTNNSPLHF.

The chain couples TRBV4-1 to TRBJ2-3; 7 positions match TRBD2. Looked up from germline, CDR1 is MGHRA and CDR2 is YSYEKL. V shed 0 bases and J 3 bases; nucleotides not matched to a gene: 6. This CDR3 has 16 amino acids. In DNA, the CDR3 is TGCGCCAGCAGCCAAGACACCCTTAGCGGGACAGATACGCAGTATTTT. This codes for CASSQDTLSGTDTQYF.

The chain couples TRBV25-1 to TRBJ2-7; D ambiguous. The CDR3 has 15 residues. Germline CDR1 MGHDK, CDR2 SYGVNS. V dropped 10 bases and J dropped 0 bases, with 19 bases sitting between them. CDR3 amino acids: CANPPTARSSYEQYF. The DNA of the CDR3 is TGTGCCAACCCCCCTACGGCTCGAAGCTCCTACGAGCAGTACTTC.

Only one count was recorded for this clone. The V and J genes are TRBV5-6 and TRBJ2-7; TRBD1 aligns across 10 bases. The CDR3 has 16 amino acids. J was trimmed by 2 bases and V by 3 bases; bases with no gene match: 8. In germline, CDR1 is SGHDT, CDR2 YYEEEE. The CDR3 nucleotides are TGTGCCAGCAGCTACCCGACCGGGACAGGGGCCTACGAGCAGTACTTC. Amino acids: CASSYPTGTGAYEQYF. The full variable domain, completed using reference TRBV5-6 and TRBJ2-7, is DAGVTQSPTHLIKTRGQQVTLRCSPKSGHDTVSWYQQALGQGPQFIFQYYEEEERQRGNFPDRFSGHQFPNYSSELNVNALLLGDSALYLCASSYPTGTGAYEQYFGPGTRLTVT.

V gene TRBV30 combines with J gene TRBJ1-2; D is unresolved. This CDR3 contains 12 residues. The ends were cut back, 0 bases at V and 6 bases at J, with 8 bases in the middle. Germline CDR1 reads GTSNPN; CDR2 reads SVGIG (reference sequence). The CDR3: CAWSVSFNGYTF. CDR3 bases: TGTGCCTGGAGTGTGTCCTTTAATGGCTACACCTTC.

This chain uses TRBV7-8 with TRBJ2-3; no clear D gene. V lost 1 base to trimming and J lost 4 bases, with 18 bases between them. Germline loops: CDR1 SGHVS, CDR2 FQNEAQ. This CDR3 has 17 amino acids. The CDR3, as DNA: TGTGCCAGCAGCTTAGTGATAGGCCGTAGGTCATCAGATACGCAGTATTTT. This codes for CASSLVIGRRSSDTQYF.

The CDR3 spells CASSSGTPNTGELFF. The CDR3 DNA follows: TGTGCCAGCAGCTCCGGGACACCGAACACCGGGGAGCTGTTTTTT. V gene TRBV11-2 combines with J gene TRBJ2-2; the D gene is possibly TRBD1 (6 bases). Looked up from germline, CDR1 is SGHAT and CDR2 is FQNNGV. This CDR3 region has 15 residues. V was clipped by 4 bases and J by 0 bases, with 9 bases between them.

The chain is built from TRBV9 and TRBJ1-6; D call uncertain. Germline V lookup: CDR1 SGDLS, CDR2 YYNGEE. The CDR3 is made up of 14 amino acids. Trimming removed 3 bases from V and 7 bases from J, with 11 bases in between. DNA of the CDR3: TGTGCCAGCAGCGCGACTTTTGGAAATTCACCCCTCCACTTT. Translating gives CASSATFGNSPLHF.

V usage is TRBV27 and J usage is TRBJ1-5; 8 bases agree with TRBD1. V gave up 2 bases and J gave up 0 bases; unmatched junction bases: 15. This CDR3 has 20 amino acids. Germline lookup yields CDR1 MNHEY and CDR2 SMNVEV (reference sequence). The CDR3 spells CASSLRSGQGASYSNQPQHF. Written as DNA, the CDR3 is TGTGCCAGCAGTTTAAGGTCGGGGCAGGGGGCCTCATATAGCAATCAGCCCCAGCATTTT.

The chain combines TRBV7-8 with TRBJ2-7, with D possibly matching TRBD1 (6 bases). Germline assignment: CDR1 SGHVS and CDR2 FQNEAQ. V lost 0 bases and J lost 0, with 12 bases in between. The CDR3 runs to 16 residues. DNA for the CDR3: TGTGCCAGCAGCTTAGCGCCAAGGGACATCTCCTACGAGCAGTACTTC. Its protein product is CASSLAPRDISYEQYF.

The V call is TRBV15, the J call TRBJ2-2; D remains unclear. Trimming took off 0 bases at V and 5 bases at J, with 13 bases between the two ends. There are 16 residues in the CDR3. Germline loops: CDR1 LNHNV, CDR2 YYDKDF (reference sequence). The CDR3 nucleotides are TGTGCCACCAGCAGAGAGGTAACTGCTCGAACCGGGGAGCTGTTTTTT. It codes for CATSREVTARTGELFF. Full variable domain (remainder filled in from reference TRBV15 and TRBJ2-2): DAMVIQNPRYQVTQFGKPVTLSCSQTLNHNVMYWYQQKSSQAPKLLFHYYDKDFNNEADTPDNFQSRRPNTSFCFLDIRSPGLGDTAMYLCATSREVTARTGELFFGEGSRLTVL.

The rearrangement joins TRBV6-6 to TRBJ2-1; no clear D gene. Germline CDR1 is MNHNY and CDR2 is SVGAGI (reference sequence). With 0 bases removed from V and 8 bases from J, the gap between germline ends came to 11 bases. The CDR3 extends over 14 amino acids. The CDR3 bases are TGTGCCAGCAGTTACTCGAATGGCGTCGATGAGCAGTTCTTC. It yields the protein CASSYSNGVDEQFF.

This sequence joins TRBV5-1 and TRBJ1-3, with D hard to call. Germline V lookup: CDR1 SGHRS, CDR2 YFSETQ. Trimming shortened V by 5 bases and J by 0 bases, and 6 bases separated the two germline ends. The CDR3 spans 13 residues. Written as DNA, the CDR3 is TGCGCCAGCAGAGAAGGCTCTGGAAACACCATATATTTT. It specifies CASREGSGNTIYF.

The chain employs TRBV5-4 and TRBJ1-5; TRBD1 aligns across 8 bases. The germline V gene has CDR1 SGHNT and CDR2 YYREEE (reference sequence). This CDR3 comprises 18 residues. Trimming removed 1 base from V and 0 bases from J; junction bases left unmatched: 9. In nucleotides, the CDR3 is TGTGCCAGCAGCTTGCTCGGACAGGGACCTTATAGCAATCAGCCCCAGCATTTT. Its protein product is CASSLLGQGPYSNQPQHF.

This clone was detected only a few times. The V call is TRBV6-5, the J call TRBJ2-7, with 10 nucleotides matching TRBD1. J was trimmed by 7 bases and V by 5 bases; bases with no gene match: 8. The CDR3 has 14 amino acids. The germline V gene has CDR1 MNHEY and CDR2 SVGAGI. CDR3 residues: CASSRDRGGWEQYF. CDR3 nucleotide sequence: TGTGCCAGCAGTAGGGACAGGGGAGGATGGGAGCAGTACTTC.

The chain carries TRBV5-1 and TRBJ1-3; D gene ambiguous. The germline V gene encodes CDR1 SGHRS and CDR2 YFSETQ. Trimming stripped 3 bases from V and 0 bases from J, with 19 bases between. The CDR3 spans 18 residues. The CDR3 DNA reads TGCGCCAGCAGCTCCCTGGACGGCATCGGCCCCTCTGGAAACACCATATATTTT. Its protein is CASSSLDGIGPSGNTIYF. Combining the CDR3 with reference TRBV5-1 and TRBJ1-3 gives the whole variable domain KAGVTQTPRYLIKTRGQQVTLSCSPISGHRSVSWYQQTPGQGLQFLFEYFSETQRNKGNFPGRFSGRQFSNSRSEMNVSTLELGDSALYLCASSSLDGIGPSGNTIYFGEGSWLTVV.

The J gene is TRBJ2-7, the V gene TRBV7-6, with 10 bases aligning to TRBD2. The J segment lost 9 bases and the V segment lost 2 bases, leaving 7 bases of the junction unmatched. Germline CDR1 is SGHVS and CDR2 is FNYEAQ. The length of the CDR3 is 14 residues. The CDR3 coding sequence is TGTGCCAGCAGCTTATTAAGCGGGGGGGCCGCGCAGTACGTC. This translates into CASSLLSGGAAQYV.

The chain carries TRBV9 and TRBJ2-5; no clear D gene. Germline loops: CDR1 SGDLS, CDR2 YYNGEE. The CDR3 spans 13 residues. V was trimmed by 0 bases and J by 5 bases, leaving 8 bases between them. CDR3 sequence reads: CASSVGAPETQYF. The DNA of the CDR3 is TGTGCCAGCAGCGTAGGAGCCCCCGAGACCCAGTACTTC.

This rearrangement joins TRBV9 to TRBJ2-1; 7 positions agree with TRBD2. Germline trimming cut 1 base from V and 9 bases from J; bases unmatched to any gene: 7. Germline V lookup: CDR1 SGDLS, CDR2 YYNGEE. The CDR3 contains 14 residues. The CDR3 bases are TGTGCCAGCAGCGTATCCCCAGCGGGGAGTGAGCAGTTCTTC. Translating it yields CASSVSPAGSEQFF. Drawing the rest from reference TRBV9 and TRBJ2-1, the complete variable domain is DSGVTQTPKHLITATGQRVTLRCSPRSGDLSVYWYQQSLDQGLQFLIQYYNGEERAKGNILERFSAQQFPDLHSELNLSSLELGDSALYFCASSVSPAGSEQFFGPGTRLTVL.

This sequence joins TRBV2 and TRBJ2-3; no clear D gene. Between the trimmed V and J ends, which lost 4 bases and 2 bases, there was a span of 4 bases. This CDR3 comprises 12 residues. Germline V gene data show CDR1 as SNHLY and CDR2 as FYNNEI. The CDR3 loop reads CASSAVTDTQYF. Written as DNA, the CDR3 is TGTGCCAGCAGTGCGGTCACAGATACGCAGTATTTT.

For the CDR3, the DNA is TGTGCCAGCAGTTTAACGACTGCCCAGGTTACGCAGTATTTT. Protein product: CASSLTTAQVTQYF. The rearrangement links TRBV27 to TRBJ2-3; D ambiguous. From germline, CDR1 is MNHEY and CDR2 SMNVEV (reference sequence). The CDR3 runs 14 residues. Trimming pared 2 bases from V and 8 bases from J, leaving 14 bases between.

In DNA form, the CDR3 reads TGCGCCAGCAGCTTGGAAGTATCAGGGGGCTGGGAGACCCAGTACTTC. Its protein is CASSLEVSGGWETQYF. The chain has TRBV5-1 and TRBJ2-5; 8 bases are shared with TRBD1. The germline V gene encodes CDR1 SGHRS and CDR2 YFSETQ. The CDR3 length is 16 residues. J was trimmed by 5 bases and V by 0 bases; bases with no gene match: 9. Supplemented by reference TRBV5-1 and TRBJ2-5, the full variable domain reads KAGVTQTPRYLIKTRGQQVTLSCSPISGHRSVSWYQQTPGQGLQFLFEYFSETQRNKGNFPGRFSGRQFSNSRSEMNVSTLELGDSALYLCASSLEVSGGWETQYFGPGTRLLVL.

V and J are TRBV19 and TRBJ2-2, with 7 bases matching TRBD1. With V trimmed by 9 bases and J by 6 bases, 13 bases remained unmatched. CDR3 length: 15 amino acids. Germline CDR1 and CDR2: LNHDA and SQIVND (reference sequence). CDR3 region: CASSRGQSRAGELFF. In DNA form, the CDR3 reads TGTGCCAGCAGCCGGGGACAGTCTCGGGCCGGGGAGCTGTTTTTT.

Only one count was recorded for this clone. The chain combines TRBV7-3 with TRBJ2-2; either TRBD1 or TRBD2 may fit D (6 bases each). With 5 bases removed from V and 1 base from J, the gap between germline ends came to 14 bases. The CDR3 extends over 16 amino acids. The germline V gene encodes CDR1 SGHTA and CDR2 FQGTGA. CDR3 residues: CASSMGRGLNTGELFF. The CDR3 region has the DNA TGTGCCAGCAGCATGGGTCGGGGGCTGAACACCGGGGAGCTGTTTTTT.

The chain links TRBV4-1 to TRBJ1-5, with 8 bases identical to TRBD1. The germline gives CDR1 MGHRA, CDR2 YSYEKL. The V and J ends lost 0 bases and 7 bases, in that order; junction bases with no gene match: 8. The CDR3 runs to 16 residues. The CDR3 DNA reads TGCGCCAGCAGCCAAGATCAAGTACAGGGGGGACAGCCCCAGCATTTT. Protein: CASSQDQVQGGQPQHF.